This T cell receptor beta chain came from a study of T cells in Graves' hyperthyroidism and ophthalmopathy. Findings and limits, study-wide: Ophthalmopathy was identified by the model a median approximately six months ahead of onset.

J was trimmed by 1 base and V by 6 bases; bases with no gene match: 4. The CDR3 extends over 14 amino acids. Germline V lookup: CDR1 MNHNS, CDR2 SASEGT. Ophthalmopathy patients all had a Clinical Activity Score of at least 3, a NOSPECS grade of at least 4 and disease under 3 months old. Amplification of TCR beta CDR3 regions was performed using RNA transcripts as template. A first-round RT-PCR of the TCR CDR3 used the HTBI primer set. TCRdb itself ran the multiplex PCR reads through MiXCR, one entry per CDR3 protein. The sample has a few hundred thousand distinct CDR3 sequences; roughly an eighth are singletons. This clonotype has a count of ten or more. Its cognate antigen is unknown.

The J gene is TRBJ2-5, the V gene TRBV6-1; TRBD1 aligns across 8 bases. This TCR derives from a woman in her thirties or forties with Graves' ophthalmopathy. The source material was blood. CDR3 loop: CASRGTGGQETQYF. For the CDR3, the DNA is TGTGCCAGCAGGGGTACAGGGGGCCAAGAGACCCAGTACTTC.